Below are 6 T cell receptor beta chains sequenced from a single sample in a study of blood T cell repertoires in COVID-19. The data were produced by immunoSEQ multiplex PCR, yet TCRdb's version contains in-frame clones alone and is incomplete. Of 210,000 or so clones in the sample, approximately 84% were seen once. Sample: peripheral blood. These receptors originate from a woman aged 50 to 65 with active or convalescent COVID-19.

This clone has a handful of counts. V gene TRBV7-8 combines with J gene TRBJ1-5; D might be TRBD1 (5 bases). With 3 bases removed from V and 5 bases from J, the gap between germline ends came to 11 bases. Germline V gives CDR1 SGHVS, CDR2 FQNEAQ. This CDR3 comprises 14 residues. CDR3 sequence (DNA): TGTGCCAGCAGCTTGGCCGGGGGAGATCAGCCCCAGCATTTT. Its translation is CASSLAGGDQPQHF.

The J gene is TRBJ2-5, the V gene TRBV14, with D maybe TRBD2 (6 bases). The CDR3 runs 15 residues. V dropped 1 base and J dropped 2 bases, with 11 bases sitting between them. Germline V gene sequence: CDR1 SGHDN, CDR2 FVKESK. The CDR3: CASSQVGAGQETQYF. The CDR3 nucleotides read TGTGCCAGCAGCCAAGTCGGGGCGGGGCAAGAGACCCAGTACTTC.

The chain joins TRBV2 to TRBJ2-2; the match to TRBD2 covers 13 bases. J gave up 7 bases and V 5 bases, and 7 bases lay outside the gene matches. The germline V gene encodes CDR1 SNHLY and CDR2 FYNNEI. CDR3 size: 16 residues. In DNA form, the CDR3 reads TGTGCCAGCAGTCCCGGGACTAGCGGGGTTAGCGGGGAGCTGTTTTTT. This gives the protein CASSPGTSGVSGELFF.

CDR3 sequence: CASSASGTGRYEQYF. DNA of the CDR3: TGTGCCAGCAGCGCAAGCGGGACAGGGCGCTACGAGCAGTACTTC. The V and J genes are TRBV6-5 and TRBJ2-7, with 9 bases aligning to TRBD1. The V gene's germline CDR1 is MNHEY and CDR2 SVGAGI. The V and J ends lost 6 bases and 3 bases, in that order; junction bases with no gene match: 9. This CDR3 is built from 15 residues.

A single count supports this clone. This chain uses TRBV10-2 with TRBJ1-1, with 11 bases lining up with TRBD1. Unmatched junction bases numbered 4, after V lost 2 bases and J lost 5 bases. The CDR3 covers 15 residues. Germline values: CDR1 WSHSY, CDR2 SAAADI. The CDR3 loop is CASSEGQGAGTEAFF. The CDR3 DNA reads TGCGCCAGCAGTGAGGGACAGGGGGCCGGAACTGAAGCTTTCTTT.

Details on this clone: Additional DNA sequences in this sample encode the identical CDR3. The chain couples TRBV11-2 to TRBJ1-1; a weak D match, TRBD1 (6 bases). Trimming left V 2 bases short and J 5 bases short, with 6 bases between. In germline, CDR1 is SGHAT, CDR2 FQNNGV. This CDR3 region has 12 residues. The chain's CDR3 is CASSLRGTEAFF. For the CDR3, the DNA is TGTGCCAGCAGCTTAAGGGGGACTGAAGCTTTCTTT.